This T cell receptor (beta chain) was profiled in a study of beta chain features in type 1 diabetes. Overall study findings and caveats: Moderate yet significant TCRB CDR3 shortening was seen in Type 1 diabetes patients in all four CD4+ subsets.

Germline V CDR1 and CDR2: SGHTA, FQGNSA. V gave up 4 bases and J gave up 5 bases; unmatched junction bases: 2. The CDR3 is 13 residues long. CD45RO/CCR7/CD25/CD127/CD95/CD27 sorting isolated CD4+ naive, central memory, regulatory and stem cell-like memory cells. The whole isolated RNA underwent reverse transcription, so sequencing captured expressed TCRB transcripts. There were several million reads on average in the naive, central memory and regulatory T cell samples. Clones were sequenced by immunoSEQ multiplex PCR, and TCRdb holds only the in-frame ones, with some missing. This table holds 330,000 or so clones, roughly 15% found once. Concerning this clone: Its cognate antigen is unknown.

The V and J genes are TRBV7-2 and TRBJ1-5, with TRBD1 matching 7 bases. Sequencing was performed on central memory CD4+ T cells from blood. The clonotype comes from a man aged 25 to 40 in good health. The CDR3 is CASSYRGHQPQHF. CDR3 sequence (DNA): TGTGCCAGCAGCTACAGGGGACATCAGCCCCAGCATTTT.